A single sample is the source of the 2 T cell receptor beta chains below, sequenced in a study of T cells in Graves' hyperthyroidism and ophthalmopathy. Researchers amplified the TCR beta CDR3 regions from RNA transcripts. The HTBI primer set drove a first-round RT-PCR of the TCR CDR3. One entry per CDR3 protein, called by TCRdb with MiXCR from the multiplex PCR reads. The table has about 400,000 distinct CDR3 sequences, more than 14% seen once; the top ten hold about 18%. Sequencing input: blood. The receptors here all came from a woman younger than 45 with Graves' ophthalmopathy.

This clonotype was seen at least ten times. The germline gene is not matched at one end of the junction; a read error may be the cause. The CDR3 nucleotides read TGTGCCAGCATTGAACGTCCTGCTAATCAGCCCCAGCATTTT. This translates into CASIERPANQPQHF. The V gene is TRBV6-1, the J gene TRBJ1-5; D not resolved. CDR1 MNHNS and CDR2 SASEGT come from the germline V gene. CDR3 length equals 14 residues.

This clonotype has at least ten counts. The chain uses TRBV28 and TRBJ2-3; 10 positions agree with TRBD2. The CDR3 extends over 15 amino acids. Germline CDR1 and CDR2: MDHEN and SYDVKM. J lost 2 bases, V lost 5 bases, and 4 bases had no gene match. CDR3 coding DNA: TGTGCCAGCAGTACTAGCGGGGTTTACACAGATACGCAGTATTTT. Translating gives CASSTSGVYTDTQYF.